These 23 T cell receptor beta chains originate from one sample sequenced in a study of blood T cells in healthy people across ages. The use of a sample-barcoded 5' primer and a J-beta primer mix characterized a second PCR of about 7 to 12 cycles. Using its own MiXCR run on the 5' RACE reads, TCRdb lists one record per CDR3 protein. The profile shows approximately 730,000 distinct CDR3 sequences, about 40% of them singletons. Sequenced sample: blood. The receptors come from a woman aged 55-75 years in good health.

This clonotype was seen a handful of times. The gene calls are TRBV6-2 or TRBV6-3 and TRBJ2-1; 9 positions agree with TRBD2. The CDR3 totals 15 residues. Trimming took 8 bases from V and 9 from J; bases not matched to a gene: 14. Germline CDR1 is MNHEY and CDR2 is SVGEGT. CDR3 in amino acids: CASSTLAGGRSEQFF. The CDR3 nucleotides are TGTGCCAGCTCAACCCTGGCGGGAGGGCGTAGTGAGCAGTTCTTC.

On this clonotype: Being one base from a much bigger clone, this may be a read error. The J gene is TRBJ2-1, the V gene TRBV7-2; 7 bases fit TRBD2. CDR3 size: 16 residues. The V gene's germline CDR1 is SGHTA and CDR2 FQGNSA. DNA of the CDR3: TGTGCCAGCAGCTTACGGGCGGGAGATTTCTACAATGAGCAGTTATTC. It yields the protein CASSLRAGDFYNEQLF.

This clonotype came up many times. One end of the junction is discordant with germline, which a read error may explain. CDR3 protein: CASSLGRTEAFF. The CDR3 nucleotides are TGTGCCAGCAGTTTAGGGAGGACTGAAGCTTTCTTT. The chain recombines TRBV7-2 with TRBJ1-1; D is undetermined. This CDR3 comprises 12 residues. The germline gives CDR1 SGHTA, CDR2 FQGNSA.

To note about this clonotype: A single base separates this from a much larger clone, so it may be a read error. The rearrangement joins TRBV12-3 or TRBV12-4 to TRBJ2-1, with a tentative D call TRBD1 (5 bases). The J call may be incorrect, as the DNA end agrees better with TRBJ2-7. This CDR3 contains 16 residues. The CDR3 loop reads CASSLGQGSSYNEQYF. CDR3 nucleotides: TGTGCCAGCAGTTTGGGTCAGGGCAGCTCCTACAATGAGCAGTACTTC.

This clonotype was observed a single time. The chain carries TRBV3-1 and TRBJ2-7; D ambiguous. The J call may be in error: the DNA end matches TRBJ2-1 better. The CDR3 runs to 14 residues. Germline-derived CDR1 and CDR2 are LGHDT and YNNKEL (reference sequence). This CDR3 reads CASSPGAVSYEQFF. In DNA, the CDR3 is TGTGCCAGCAGCCCTGGCGCAGTGTCCTACGAGCAGTTCTTC.

The rearrangement uses TRBV2 and TRBJ2-1; no reliable D call. The tail of the sequence fits TRBJ2-7 better, so the J call may be wrong. CDR1 is SNHLY and CDR2 is FYNNEI in the germline V gene. CDR3 length: 14 residues. The CDR3 sequence is CASSPSSSYNEQYF. CDR3 nucleotide sequence: TGTGCCAGCAGTCCCAGCAGCTCCTACAATGAGCAGTACTTC.

DNA for the CDR3: TGTGCCAGCAGCCGAGACCCGGGGGCTGTCTATGGCTACACCTTC. It yields the protein CASSRDPGAVYGYTF. The rearrangement uses TRBV3-1 and TRBJ1-2; tentatively, D is TRBD1 (6 bases). This CDR3 has 15 residues. Germline V gene lookup returns CDR1 LGHDT and CDR2 YNNKEL (reference sequence). The V end was cut by 4 bases, the J end by 4 bases, with 16 bases between.

V and J are TRBV6-2 or TRBV6-3 and TRBJ2-1; 13 bases agree with TRBD2. The CDR3 has 17 residues. Germline values: CDR1 MNHEY, CDR2 SVGEGT. The V and J ends lost 2 bases and 6 bases, in that order; junction bases with no gene match: 7. CDR3 in amino acids: CASSYPSTSGRANEQFF. In DNA form, the CDR3 reads TGTGCCAGCAGTTACCCTTCAACTAGCGGGAGGGCCAATGAGCAGTTCTTC.

A few counts support this clonotype. CDR3 sequence: CASSTRGTVQETQYF. The CDR3 nucleotides read TGTGCCAGCAGTACCCGGGGGACGGTTCAAGAGACCCAGTACTTC. The chain is built from TRBV28 and TRBJ2-5; weak D call: TRBD2 (6 bases). Germline V gene sequence: CDR1 MDHEN, CDR2 SYDVKM. The ends were cut back, 5 bases at V and 2 bases at J, with 15 bases in the middle. CDR3 size: 15 residues.

The chain is built from TRBV5-1 and TRBJ2-7; 9 bases line up with TRBD1. This CDR3 region has 15 residues. The germline V gene has CDR1 SGHRS and CDR2 YFSETQ. With 4 bases clipped from V and 5 bases from J, the junction kept 10 bases outside the gene matches. The CDR3 DNA follows: TGCGCCAGCAGCAATCCGGGACAGGGTTCCCACGAGCAGTACTTC. This gives the protein CASSNPGQGSHEQYF.

This clonotype has a count of ten or more. The chain couples TRBV9 to TRBJ2-7; no firm D call. Trimming stripped 3 bases from V and 3 bases from J, with 16 bases between. The CDR3 is 15 amino acids. Germline-derived CDR1 and CDR2 are SGDLS and YYNGEE. CDR3 nucleotide sequence: TGTGCCAGCAGCGACCTGACGGCGCCACTCTACGAGCAGTACTTC. It codes for CASSDLTAPLYEQYF.

About this clonotype itself: This may be a read error: a much more frequent sequence differs by one nucleotide. This chain uses TRBV7-8 with TRBJ2-3; 14 nucleotides align to TRBD2. This CDR3 has 20 amino acids. Germline-derived CDR1 and CDR2 are SGHVS and FQNEAQ. The CDR3 spells CACSANSPLFGTSGSRTQYF. CDR3 sequence (DNA): TGTGCCTGCAGCGCCAATTCCCCCCTCTTCGGGACTAGCGGGAGTCGTACGCAGTATTTT.

Judged by abundance, this clonotype is medium-sized. The chain has TRBV11-2 and TRBJ2-5, with D tentatively TRBD1 (6 bases). Germline CDR1 is SGHAT and CDR2 is FQNNGV. V lost 2 bases, J lost 1 base, and 11 bases lay in between. The CDR3 sequence is 15 residues long. The CDR3 region is CASSLYGGPQETQYF. CDR3 nucleotides: TGTGCCAGCAGCTTATATGGGGGCCCCCAAGAGACCCAGTACTTC.

This chain links TRBV20-1 with TRBJ2-1, with TRBD2 identical over 7 bases. CDR3 length equals 14 residues. CDR1 is DFQATT, CDR2 SNEGSKA, per germline (reference sequence). J lost 8 bases, V lost 2 bases, and 9 bases had no gene match. The CDR3 DNA reads as TGCAGTGCTAGATCCCTCACTAGCGCCGATGAGCAGTTCTTC. Translated: CSARSLTSADEQFF.

In the case of this clonotype: Just one base apart from a much larger clone, this may be a read error. The genes are TRBV29-1 and TRBJ2-1, with 10 positions matching TRBD1. The V segment lost 5 bases and the J segment 10 bases; nucleotides outside the gene matches: 8. The CDR3 runs 13 residues. Looked up from germline, CDR1 is SQVTM and CDR2 is ANQGSEA. The CDR3 nucleotides are TGCAGCGTTTGGGGACAGGGGCCCTACGAGCAGTTCTTC. Its translation: CSVWGQGPYEQFF.

In its sample, this clonotype was seen a few times. The chain combines TRBV6-1 with TRBJ2-7; TRBD1 agrees at 8 bases. V lost 3 bases to trimming and J lost 3 bases; unmatched junction nucleotides: 10. Germline lookup yields CDR1 MNHNS and CDR2 SASEGT. This CDR3 has 16 residues. The CDR3 spells CASSDLTRTGYYEQYF. As DNA, the CDR3 is TGTGCCAGCAGTGACTTAACCAGGACAGGGTACTACGAGCAGTACTTC.

The CDR3 coding sequence is TGTGCCAGCAGTCCAAATTCGGGACAAGTTACTAACACCTTC. Its translation: CASSPNSGQVTNTF. The J gene is TRBJ1-2, the V gene TRBV6-5; TRBD1 might be the D (6 bases). The CDR3 totals 14 residues. V lost 5 bases and J lost 12, with 22 bases in between. Germline V gene sequence: CDR1 MNHEY, CDR2 SVGAGI.

The V and J genes are TRBV7-2 and TRBJ1-5; unclear D gene. This CDR3 is 13 amino acids long. V lost 2 bases to trimming and J lost 4 bases, with 6 bases between them. Germline loops: CDR1 SGHTA, CDR2 FQGNSA. The CDR3 region has the DNA TGTGCCAGCAGCTTATACTGGAATCAGCCCCAGCATTTT. Protein: CASSLYWNQPQHF.

This clonotype has more than one count but fewer than ten. The chain links TRBV5-1 to TRBJ2-2, with 7 bases aligning to TRBD1. The CDR3 totals 14 residues. V was pared by 4 bases and J by 3 bases, with 3 bases of the junction left unmatched. CDR1 is SGHRS, CDR2 YFSETQ, per germline. CDR3 sequence reads: CASSPQGDTGELFF. DNA of the CDR3: TGCGCCAGCAGCCCCCAGGGGGACACCGGGGAGCTGTTTTTT.

V gene TRBV6-2 or TRBV6-3 combines with J gene TRBJ1-2; 8 bases are shared with TRBD1. Unmatched junction bases numbered 7, after V lost 6 bases and J lost 4 bases. Per germline, CDR1 MNHEY and CDR2 SVGEGT. The CDR3 runs 14 residues. The CDR3 protein is CASSYKTGAYGYTF. In nucleotides, the CDR3 is TGTGCCAGCAGCTACAAGACAGGGGCCTATGGCTACACCTTC.

The chain joins TRBV7-7 to TRBJ1-1, with unresolved D. Trimming removed 5 bases from V and 1 base from J, with 8 bases in between. This CDR3 spans 13 amino acids. CDR1 is SSHAT, CDR2 FNYEAQ, per germline (reference sequence). CDR3 bases: TGTGCCAGCAGCAAAGACCCGAACACTGAAGCTTTCTTT. Protein sequence: CASSKDPNTEAFF.

This clonotype appeared a few times. The genes are TRBV7-6 and TRBJ2-7, with no clear D. Germline V gene data show CDR1 as SGHVS and CDR2 as FNYEAQ. The CDR3 contains 14 residues. Trimming left V 1 base short and J 1 base short, with 8 bases between. CDR3 nucleotide sequence: TGTGCCAGCAGCTTAGTTTCTGAATCCTACGAGCAGTACTTC. Translation: CASSLVSESYEQYF.

J is TRBJ2-7 and V is TRBV7-2; TRBD2 matches at 8 bases. V lost 2 bases and J lost 2; bases outside the gene matches: 8. Looked up from germline, CDR1 is SGHTA and CDR2 is FQGNSA. This CDR3 is 16 amino acids long. Written as DNA, the CDR3 is TGTGCCAGCAGCTTATCCACTAGCGGACCTACCTACGAGCAGTACTTC. Protein product: CASSLSTSGPTYEQYF.